This TCR beta chain was profiled in a study of T cells in Graves' hyperthyroidism and ophthalmopathy. Study-level points and caveats: Model predictions of ophthalmopathy came a median around 6.5 months before onset.

This clonotype was picked up a small number of times. Its target is not known. The CDR3 sequence is 15 residues long. Germline V gives CDR1 SGHRS, CDR2 YFSETQ. V dropped 0 bases and J dropped 16; count of bases not matched to a gene: 13. Researchers defined stable Graves' hyperthyroidism as no ophthalmopathy progression within 18 months. More than 9.5 ml fresh peripheral blood yielded the PBMCs. Researchers amplified the TCR beta CDR3 regions from RNA transcripts. In the first-round RT-PCR of the TCR CDR3, the HTBI primer set was used. MiXCR, applied by TCRdb to the multiplex PCR reads, yields one record per CDR3 protein. Altogether some 440,000 distinct CDR3 sequences are present, about 15% being singletons, with the ten largest covering over 7.5%.

The chain couples TRBV5-1 to TRBJ2-1; 10 positions match TRBD2. The receptor was isolated from a woman aged 18-30 years with Graves' hyperthyroidism. Sequenced input: blood. The CDR3 sequence: CASSLDRTSGPGGFF. Written as DNA, the CDR3 is TGCGCCAGCAGCTTGGATCGGACTAGCGGCCCTGGGGGATTCTTC. The full variable domain, its missing parts supplied by reference TRBV5-1 and TRBJ2-1, is KAGVTQTPRYLIKTRGQQVTLSCSPISGHRSVSWYQQTPGQGLQFLFEYFSETQRNKGNFPGRFSGRQFSNSRSEMNVSTLELGDSALYLCASSLDRTSGPGGFFGPGTRLTVL.